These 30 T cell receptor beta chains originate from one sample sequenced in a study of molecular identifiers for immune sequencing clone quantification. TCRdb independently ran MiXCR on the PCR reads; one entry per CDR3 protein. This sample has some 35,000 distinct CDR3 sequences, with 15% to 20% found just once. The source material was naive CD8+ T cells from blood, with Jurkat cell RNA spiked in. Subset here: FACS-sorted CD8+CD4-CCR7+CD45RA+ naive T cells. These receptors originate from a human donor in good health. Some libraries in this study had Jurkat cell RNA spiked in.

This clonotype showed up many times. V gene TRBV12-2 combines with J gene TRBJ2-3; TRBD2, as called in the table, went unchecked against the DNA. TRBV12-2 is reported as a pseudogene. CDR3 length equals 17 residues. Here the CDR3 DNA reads TGTGCAAGTCGCTTCGTAAAAGCGGGGATTAGCACAGATACGCAGTATTTT. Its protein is CASRFVKAGISTDTQYF.

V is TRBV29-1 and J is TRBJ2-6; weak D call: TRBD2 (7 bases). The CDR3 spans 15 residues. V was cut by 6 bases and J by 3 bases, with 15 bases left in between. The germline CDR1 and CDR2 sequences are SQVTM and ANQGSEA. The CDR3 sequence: CSVKWGGGGANVLTF. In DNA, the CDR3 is TGCAGCGTCAAATGGGGGGGCGGTGGGGCCAACGTCCTGACTTTC.

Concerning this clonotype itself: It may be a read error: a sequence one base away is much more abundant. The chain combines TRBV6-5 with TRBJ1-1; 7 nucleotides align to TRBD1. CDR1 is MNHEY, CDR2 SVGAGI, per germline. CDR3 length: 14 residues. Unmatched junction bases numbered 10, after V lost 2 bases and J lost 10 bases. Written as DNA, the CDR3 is TGTGCCAGCAGTTACCACAAGACAGGGACCGGAGCTTTCTTT. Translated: CASSYHKTGTGAFF.

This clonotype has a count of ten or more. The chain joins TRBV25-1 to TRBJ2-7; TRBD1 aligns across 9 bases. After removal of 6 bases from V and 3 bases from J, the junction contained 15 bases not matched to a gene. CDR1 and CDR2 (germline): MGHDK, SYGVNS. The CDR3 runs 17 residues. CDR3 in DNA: TGTGCCAGCAGGGGCGGGACAGGGCCCTACGAGGTCTACGAGCAGTACTTC. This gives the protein CASRGGTGPYEVYEQYF.

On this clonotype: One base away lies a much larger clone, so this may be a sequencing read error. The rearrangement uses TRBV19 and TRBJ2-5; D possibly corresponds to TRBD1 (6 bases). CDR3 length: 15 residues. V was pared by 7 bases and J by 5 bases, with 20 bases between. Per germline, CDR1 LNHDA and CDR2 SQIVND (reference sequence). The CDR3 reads CASKDETGSGETQYF. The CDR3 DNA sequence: TGTGCCAGTAAAGACGAGACAGGATCCGGGGAGACCCAGTACTTC.

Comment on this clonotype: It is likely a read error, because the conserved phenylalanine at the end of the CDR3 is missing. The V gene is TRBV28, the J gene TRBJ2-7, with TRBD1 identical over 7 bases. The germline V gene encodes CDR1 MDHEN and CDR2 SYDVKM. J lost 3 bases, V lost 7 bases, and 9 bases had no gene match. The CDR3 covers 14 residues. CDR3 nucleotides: TGTGCCAGCAATATCAGGGGGTTTGGCTACGAGCAGTACCTC. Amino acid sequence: CASNIRGFGYEQYL.

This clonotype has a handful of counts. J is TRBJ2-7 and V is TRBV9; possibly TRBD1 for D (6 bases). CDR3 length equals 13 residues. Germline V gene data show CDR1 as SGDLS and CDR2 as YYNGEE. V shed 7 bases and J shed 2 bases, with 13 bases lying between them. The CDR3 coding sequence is TGTGCCAGCGGCCCAGGGGAGCCCTACGAGCAGTACTTC. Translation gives CASGPGEPYEQYF.

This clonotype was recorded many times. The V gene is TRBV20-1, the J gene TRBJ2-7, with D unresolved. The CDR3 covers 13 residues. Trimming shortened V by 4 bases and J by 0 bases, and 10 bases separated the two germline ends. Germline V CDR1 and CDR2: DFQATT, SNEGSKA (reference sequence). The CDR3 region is CSAKVASSYEQYF. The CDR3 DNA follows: TGCAGTGCTAAGGTCGCGAGCTCCTACGAGCAGTACTTC.

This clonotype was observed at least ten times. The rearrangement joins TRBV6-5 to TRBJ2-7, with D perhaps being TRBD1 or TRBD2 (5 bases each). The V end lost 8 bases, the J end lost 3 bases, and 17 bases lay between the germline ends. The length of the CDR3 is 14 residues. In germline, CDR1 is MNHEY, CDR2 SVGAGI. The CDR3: CASSLVEGIYEQYF. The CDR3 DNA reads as TGTGCCAGCTCTTTGGTCGAGGGGATCTACGAGCAGTACTTC.

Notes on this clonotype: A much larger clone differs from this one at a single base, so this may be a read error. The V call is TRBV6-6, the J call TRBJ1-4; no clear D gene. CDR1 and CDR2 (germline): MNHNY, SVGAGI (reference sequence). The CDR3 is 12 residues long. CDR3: CASSRKNERLFF. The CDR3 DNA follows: TGTGCCAGCAGTAGGAAAAATGAAAGACTGTTTTTT.

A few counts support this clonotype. CDR3 in DNA: TGTGCCCCTCGACATACTTCCTACGAGCAGTACTTC. This gives the protein CAPRHTSYEQYF. The rearrangement joins TRBV21-1 to TRBJ2-7. TRBV21-1 has pseudogene status. This CDR3 has 12 residues.

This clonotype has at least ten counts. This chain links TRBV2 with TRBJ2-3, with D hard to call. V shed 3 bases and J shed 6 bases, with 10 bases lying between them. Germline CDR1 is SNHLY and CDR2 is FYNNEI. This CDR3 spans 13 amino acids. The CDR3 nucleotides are TGTGCCAGCAGTGAGGCCGGGTCCGATACGCAGTATTTT. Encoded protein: CASSEAGSDTQYF.

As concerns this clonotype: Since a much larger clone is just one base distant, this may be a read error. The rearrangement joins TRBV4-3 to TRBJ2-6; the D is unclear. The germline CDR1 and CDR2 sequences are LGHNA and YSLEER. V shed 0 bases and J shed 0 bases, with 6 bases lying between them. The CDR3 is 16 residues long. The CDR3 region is CASSQDRTSGANVLTF. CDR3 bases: TGCGCCAGCAGCCAAGATCGTACCTCTGGGGCCAACGTCCTGACTTTC.

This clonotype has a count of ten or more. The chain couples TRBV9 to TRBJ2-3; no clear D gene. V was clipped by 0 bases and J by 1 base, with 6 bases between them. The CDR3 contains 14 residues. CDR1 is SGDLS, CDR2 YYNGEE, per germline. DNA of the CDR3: TGTGCCAGCAGCGTAGCTCTAGGCACAGATACGCAGTATTTT. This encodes CASSVALGTDTQYF.

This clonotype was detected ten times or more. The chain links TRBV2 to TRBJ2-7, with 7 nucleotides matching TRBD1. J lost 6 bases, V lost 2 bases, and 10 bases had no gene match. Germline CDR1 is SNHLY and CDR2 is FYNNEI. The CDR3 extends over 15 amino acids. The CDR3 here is CASSEMSRQGVEQYF. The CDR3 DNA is TGTGCCAGCAGTGAAATGTCCCGGCAGGGGGTCGAGCAGTACTTC.

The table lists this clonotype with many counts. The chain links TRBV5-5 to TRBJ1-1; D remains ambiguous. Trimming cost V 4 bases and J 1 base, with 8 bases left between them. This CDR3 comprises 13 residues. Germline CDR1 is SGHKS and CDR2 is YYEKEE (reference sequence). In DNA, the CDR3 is TGTGCCAGCAGCCCGCACTGGAACACTGAAGCTTTCTTT. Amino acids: CASSPHWNTEAFF.

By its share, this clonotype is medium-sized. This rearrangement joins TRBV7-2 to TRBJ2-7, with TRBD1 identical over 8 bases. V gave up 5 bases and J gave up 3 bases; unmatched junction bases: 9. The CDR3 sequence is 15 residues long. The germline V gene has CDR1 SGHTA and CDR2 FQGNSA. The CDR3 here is CASSPGQGVHYEQYF. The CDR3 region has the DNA TGTGCCAGCAGCCCCGGACAGGGAGTACACTACGAGCAGTACTTC.

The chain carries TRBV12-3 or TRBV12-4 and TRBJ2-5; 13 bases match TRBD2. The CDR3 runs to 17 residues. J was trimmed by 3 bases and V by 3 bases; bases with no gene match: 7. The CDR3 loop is CASSLGNGLAGEETQYF. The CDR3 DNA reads TGTGCCAGCAGTTTGGGAAACGGACTAGCGGGAGAAGAGACCCAGTACTTC.

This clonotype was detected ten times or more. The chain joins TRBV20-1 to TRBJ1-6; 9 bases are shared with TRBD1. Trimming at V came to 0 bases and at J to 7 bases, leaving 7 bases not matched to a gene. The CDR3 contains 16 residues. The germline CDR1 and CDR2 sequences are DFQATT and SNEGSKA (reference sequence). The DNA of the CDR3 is TGCAGTGCTAGAGATGCGAGGACAGGGGAGAATTCACCCCTCCACTTT. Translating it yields CSARDARTGENSPLHF.

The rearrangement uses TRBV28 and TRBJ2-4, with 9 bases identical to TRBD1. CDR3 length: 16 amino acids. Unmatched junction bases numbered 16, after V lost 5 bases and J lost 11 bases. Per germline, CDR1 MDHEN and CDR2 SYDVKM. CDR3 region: CASSPIPRDREYVQYF. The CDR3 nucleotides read TGTGCCAGCAGTCCCATCCCACGGGACAGGGAGTACGTTCAGTACTTC.

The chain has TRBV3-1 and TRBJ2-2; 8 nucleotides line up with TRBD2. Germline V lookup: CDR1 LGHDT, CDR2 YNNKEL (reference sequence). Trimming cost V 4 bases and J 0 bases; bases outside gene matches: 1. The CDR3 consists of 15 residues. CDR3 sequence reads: CASSPGLANTGELFF. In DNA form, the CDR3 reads TGTGCCAGCAGCCCGGGACTAGCGAACACCGGGGAGCTGTTTTTT.

CDR3 residues: CSAGISYNEQFF. The CDR3 bases are TGCAGTGCAGGGATCTCCTACAATGAGCAGTTCTTC. The V gene is TRBV20-1, the J gene TRBJ2-1, with D unclear. CDR1 is DFQATT, CDR2 SNEGSKA, per germline (reference sequence). The CDR3 spans 12 residues. Trimming removed 6 bases from V and 0 bases from J, with 6 bases in between.

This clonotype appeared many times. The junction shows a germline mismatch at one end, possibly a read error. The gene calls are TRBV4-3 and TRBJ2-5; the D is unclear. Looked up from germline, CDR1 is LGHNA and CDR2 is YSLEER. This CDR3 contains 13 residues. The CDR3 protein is CATSQQYQETQYF. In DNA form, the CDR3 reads TGCGCCACCAGCCAGCAGTACCAAGAGACCCAGTACTTC.

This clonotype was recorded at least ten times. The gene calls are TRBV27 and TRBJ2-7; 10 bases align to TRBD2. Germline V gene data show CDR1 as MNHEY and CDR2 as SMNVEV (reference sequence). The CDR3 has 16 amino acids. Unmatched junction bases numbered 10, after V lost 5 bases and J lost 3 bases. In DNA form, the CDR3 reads TGTGCCAGCAGTACTGACCTAGCGGGAGTGGTCTACGAGCAGTACTTC. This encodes CASSTDLAGVVYEQYF.

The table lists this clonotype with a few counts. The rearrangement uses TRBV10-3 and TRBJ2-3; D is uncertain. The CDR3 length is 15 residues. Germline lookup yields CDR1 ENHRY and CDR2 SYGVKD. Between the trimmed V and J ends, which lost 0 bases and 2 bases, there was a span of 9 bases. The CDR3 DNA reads TGTGCCATCAGTGAGTCTGGGTTCAACACAGATACGCAGTATTTT. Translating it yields CAISESGFNTDTQYF.

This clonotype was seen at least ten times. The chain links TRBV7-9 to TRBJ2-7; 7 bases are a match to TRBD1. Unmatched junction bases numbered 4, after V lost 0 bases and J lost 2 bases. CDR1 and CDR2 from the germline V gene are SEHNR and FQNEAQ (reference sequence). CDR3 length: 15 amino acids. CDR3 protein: CASSLAGQSAYEQYF. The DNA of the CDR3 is TGTGCCAGCAGCTTAGCGGGACAGTCCGCCTACGAGCAGTACTTC.

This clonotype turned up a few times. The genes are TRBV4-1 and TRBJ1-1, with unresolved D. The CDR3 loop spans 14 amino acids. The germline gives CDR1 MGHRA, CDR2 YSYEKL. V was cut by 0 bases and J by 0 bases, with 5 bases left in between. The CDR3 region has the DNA TGCGCCAGCAGCCAAGACAGGTTGAACACTGAAGCTTTCTTT. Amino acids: CASSQDRLNTEAFF.

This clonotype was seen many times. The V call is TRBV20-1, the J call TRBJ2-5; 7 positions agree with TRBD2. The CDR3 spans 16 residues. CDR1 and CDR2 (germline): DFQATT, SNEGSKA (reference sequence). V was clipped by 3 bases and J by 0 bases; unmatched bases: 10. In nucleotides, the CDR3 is TGCAGTGCTAGCCTAGAGCGGGACCCGTACCAAGAGACCCAGTACTTC. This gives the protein CSASLERDPYQETQYF.

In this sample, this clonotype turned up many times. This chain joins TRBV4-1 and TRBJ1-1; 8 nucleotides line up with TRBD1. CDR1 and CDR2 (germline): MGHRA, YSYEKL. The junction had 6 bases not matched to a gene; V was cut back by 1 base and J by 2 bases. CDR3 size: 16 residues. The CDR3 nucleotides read TGCGCCAGCAGCCAAGTACCGACAGGGGACAACACTGAAGCTTTCTTT. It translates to CASSQVPTGDNTEAFF.

CDR3 nucleotide sequence: TGTGCCAGTAGTATTCAGGGGGCGAGCGTGCAGTACTTC. This codes for CASSIQGASVQYF. The chain carries TRBV19 and TRBJ2-7; 8 bases line up with TRBD1. The CDR3 consists of 13 residues. Germline assignment: CDR1 LNHDA and CDR2 SQIVND (reference sequence). With V trimmed by 3 bases and J by 9 bases, 7 bases remained unmatched.